This TCR beta chain was obtained from a study of identical twins. Study observations and caveats: Fewer insertions were carried by abundant cord blood beta clonotypes, but none was seen in memory repertoires. Twins shared out-of-frame alpha sequences with excess low generation probability.

Through template switching, a universal primer site was introduced, and the cDNA contained unique molecular identifiers. A single record per CDR3 protein comes from TCRdb applying MiXCR to the 5' RACE reads. The profile covers about 240,000 distinct CDR3 sequences, with around 7.6% appearing a single time and approximately 5.4% taken by the ten largest. The CDR3 is 13 residues long. Trimming cost V 4 bases and J 6 bases, with 10 bases left between them. This clonotype occurred many times. The antigen is not known. The sample also formed part of further work on yellow fever vaccine responses in identical twins.

Sequencing was done on a sample of CD8+ T cells sorted from blood. The rearrangement links TRBV12-3 or TRBV12-4 to TRBJ2-1; D ambiguous. This clonotype was sampled from a woman between 18 and 29 years old in good health. CDR3 coding DNA: TGTGCCAGCAGTTGGACCCGTTTCAATGAGCAGTTCTTC. The encoded protein is CASSWTRFNEQFF.